This is a list of T cell receptor beta chains from one sample in a study of T cell changes during pregnancy in multiple sclerosis. Repertoires were generated with immunoSEQ multiplex PCR, while TCRdb's copy carries only in-frame clones and drops some. The table includes about 31,000 clones, just over 90% detected once. The source was CD8+ T cells from peripheral blood mononuclear cells, collected in the second trimester of pregnancy. The receptors derive from a female donor with multiple sclerosis, enrolled in a pregnancy study. Each CDR3 is given with its conserved first and last residue. D genes are given only for firm matches. Clone size is stated in some rows and not others, as once, few, many or a class when expanded.

D: NA
J: TRBJ2-7
V: TRBV27
size: NA
length: 13
DNA: TGTGCCAGCAGTTTTGCCAGTACCTACGAGCAGTACTTC
CDR3: CASSFASTYEQYF

D: NA
J: TRBJ1-4
V: TRBV9
size: NA
length: 13
DNA: TGTGCCAGCAGCGTAGGGGGGGAGGGAAAACTGTTTTTT
CDR3: CASSVGGEGKLFF

D: NA
J: TRBJ2-5
V: TRBV28
size: NA
length: 12
DNA: TGTGCCAGCAGCAGAGGGATAGAGACCCAGTACTTC
CDR3: CASSRGIETQYF

D: NA
J: TRBJ2-2
V: TRBV27
size: once
length: 14
DNA: TGTGCCAGCAGTGTGACTAACCCCACCGGGGAGCTGTTTTTT
CDR3: CASSVTNPTGELFF

D: NA
J: TRBJ1-1
V: TRBV19
size: NA
length: 15
DNA: TGTGCCAGTAGTATAGTACACCCACTGAACACTGAAGCTTTCTTT
CDR3: CASSIVHPLNTEAFF

D: NA
J: TRBJ1-2
V: TRBV27
size: medium-sized
length: 14
DNA: TGTGCCAGCAGTTTATCTCCAGGTTTCTATGGCTACACCTTC
CDR3: CASSLSPGFYGYTF

D: NA
J: TRBJ2-3
V: TRBV5-6
size: NA
length: 19
DNA: TGTGCCAGCAGCTTGGTTGGGGGCCCGACTCCCTTCTCCTGGGGTACGCAGTATTTT
CDR3: CASSLVGGPTPFSWGTQYF

D: NA
J: TRBJ1-1
V: TRBV7-6
size: NA
length: 14
DNA: TGTGCCAGCAGCTTGGGCCAGGGTCGGACTGAAGCTTTCTTT
CDR3: CASSLGQGRTEAFF

D: NA
J: TRBJ2-7
V: TRBV29-1
size: NA
length: 15
DNA: TGCAGCGTTGCCCCGACAGGTTTGAGGGGCTACGAGCAGTACTTC
CDR3: CSVAPTGLRGYEQYF

D: NA
J: TRBJ2-7
V: TRBV11-2
size: NA
length: 11
DNA: TGTGCCAGCTCAGGGTTCTCCGAGCAGTACTTC
CDR3: CASSGFSEQYF

D: NA
J: TRBJ1-2
V: TRBV6-4
size: NA
length: 15
DNA: TGTGCCAGCAGTGACTCCACAGGGACGTTATATGGCTACACCTTC
CDR3: CASSDSTGTLYGYTF

D: TRBD1
J: TRBJ2-1
V: TRBV29-1
size: NA
length: 17
DNA: TGCAGCGTTGACCTTCGCGACAGGGGGAGCTCCTACAATGAGCAGTTCTTC
CDR3: CSVDLRDRGSSYNEQFF

D: TRBD1
J: TRBJ2-3
V: TRBV27
size: NA
length: 18
DNA: TGTGCCAGCAGTCCAAACTTCTACAGGGGGTATGTGGCAGATACGCAGTATTTT
CDR3: CASSPNFYRGYVADTQYF

D: TRBD2
J: TRBJ2-1
V: TRBV7-9
size: NA
length: 14
DNA: TGTGCCAGCAGCTTAGTAGCGGGTGACAATGAGCAGTTCTTC
CDR3: CASSLVAGDNEQFF

D: NA
J: TRBJ2-7
V: TRBV5-1
size: NA
length: 16
DNA: TGCGCCAGCAGCTTGACGGATGCGGGCGGCTCCTACGAGCAGTACTTC
CDR3: CASSLTDAGGSYEQYF

D: TRBD1
J: TRBJ1-1
V: TRBV7-6
size: NA
length: 15
DNA: TGTGCCAGCAGCTCAAGACAGGGGAGCGACACTGAAGCTTTCTTT
CDR3: CASSSRQGSDTEAFF

D: TRBD1
J: TRBJ1-4
V: TRBV29-1
size: once
length: 14
DNA: TGCAGCGTTCAAAAGACAGGGCACCGAGAAAAACTGTTTTTT
CDR3: CSVQKTGHREKLFF

D: NA
J: TRBJ2-1
V: TRBV5-5
size: NA
length: 16
DNA: TGTGCCAGCAGCTTTTACCTTCAAGACTTCTACAATGAGCAGTTCTTC
CDR3: CASSFYLQDFYNEQFF

D: TRBD2
J: TRBJ2-3
V: TRBV18
size: NA
length: 16
DNA: TGTGCCAGCTCACCGCTAGCGGGAGGTGCCACAGATACGCAGTATTTT
CDR3: CASSPLAGGATDTQYF

D: TRBD2
J: TRBJ2-1
V: TRBV6-5
size: NA
length: 15
DNA: TGTGCCAGCAGTTACTCGGGACTAGGGGGAGGAGAGCAGTTCTTC
CDR3: CASSYSGLGGGEQFF

D: NA
J: TRBJ1-1
V: TRBV5-8
size: NA
length: 14
DNA: TGTGCCAGCAGCTTGTTAAAGGGGAGGCCTGAAGCTTTCTTT
CDR3: CASSLLKGRPEAFF

D: TRBD2
J: TRBJ2-7
V: TRBV5-1
size: once
length: 15
DNA: TGCGCCAGCAGCTTCCGGACTAGCCCCAGTTACGAGCAGTACTTC
CDR3: CASSFRTSPSYEQYF

D: NA
J: TRBJ2-1
V: TRBV30
size: once
length: 12
DNA: TGTGCCTGGAGTTCCCCTAGTGATGAGCAGTTCTTC
CDR3: CAWSSPSDEQFF

D: NA
J: TRBJ1-2
V: TRBV18
size: few
length: 12
DNA: TGTGCCAGCTCACCGGACAGCTATGGCTACACCTTC
CDR3: CASSPDSYGYTF

D: NA
J: TRBJ2-1
V: TRBV5-6
size: NA
length: 17
DNA: TGTGCCAGCAGCCCGTGGGATGGGGGGACTTCCTACAATGAGCAGTTCTTC
CDR3: CASSPWDGGTSYNEQFF

D: NA
J: TRBJ1-2
V: TRBV19
size: NA
length: 13
DNA: TGTGCCAGTACCCAGGGAGGGAGGGATGGCTACACCTTC
CDR3: CASTQGGRDGYTF

D: NA
J: TRBJ2-4
V: TRBV7-9
size: NA
length: 18
DNA: TGTGCCAGCAGCGAAGTGGGACGACTGACTAGTTCTGGGAACATTCAGTACTTC
CDR3: CASSEVGRLTSSGNIQYF

D: TRBD2
J: TRBJ2-1
V: TRBV10-1
size: NA
length: 16
DNA: TGCGCCAGCAGTGAAAGACTAGCGGGAGCGAACAATGAGCAGTTCTTC
CDR3: CASSERLAGANNEQFF

D: TRBD1
J: TRBJ1-2
V: TRBV28
size: NA
length: 12
DNA: TGTGCCAGCAGTCCCAGGGGGCAGGGCTACACCTTC
CDR3: CASSPRGQGYTF

D: TRBD1
J: TRBJ1-1
V: TRBV2
size: NA
length: 15
DNA: TGTGCCAGCACGGGACAGCTCCAATGGGTGACTGAAGCTTTCTTT
CDR3: CASTGQLQWVTEAFF

D: TRBD2
J: TRBJ2-1
V: TRBV11-2
size: NA
length: 16
DNA: TGTGCCAGCAGCCGAAATATACTAGCGGGAGGATTTGAGCAGTTCTTC
CDR3: CASSRNILAGGFEQFF

D: NA
J: TRBJ2-7
V: TRBV21-1
size: NA
length: 15
DNA: TGTGCCAGCAGCAAAGCACTAGCGGGGATCTACGAGCAGTACTTC
CDR3: CASSKALAGIYEQYF

D: NA
J: TRBJ1-1
V: TRBV5-6
size: once
length: 17
DNA: TGTGCCAGCAGCAACCGGACACGGAAATACATGAACACTGAAGCTTTCTTT
CDR3: CASSNRTRKYMNTEAFF